What follows describes a single T cell receptor (beta chain). This sample also contains other DNA sequences that code for the same CDR3. This record belongs to a study of blood T cell repertoires in COVID-19. The CDR3 is 13 residues long. V was pared by 5 bases and J by 0 bases, with 8 bases between. CDR1 is SGHAT, CDR2 FQNNGV, per germline. Original handling: Reference gene primer amplification gave estimated nucleated cell counts. The assay was immunoSEQ multiplex PCR, and TCRdb's table has in-frame clones only and misses some. V and J calls and clone size are copied from that table; D and trimming were computed from the DNA. The sample holds about 100,000 clones, about 90% seen once.

The sequenced sample consisted of peripheral blood. The V gene is TRBV11-2, the J gene TRBJ2-7; tentative D call: TRBD2 (5 bases). The clonotype was recovered from a man aged 30 to 45 in a cohort sampled during active COVID-19. CDR3 nucleotides: TGTGCCAGCAGCCCGGGAAGCTCCTACGAGCAGTACTTC. It translates to CASSPGSSYEQYF.